Following are 23 T cell receptor beta chains from one sample sequenced in a study of cytomegalovirus exposure and HLA in healthy donors. The PCR had 60 Vbeta and 13 Jbeta primers. Here immunoSEQ multiplex PCR was the method, and the copy in TCRdb shows in-frame clones only, minus some. The profile shows about 68,000 clones, more than 80% of them singletons. The material sequenced was PBMCs. The receptors here all came from a human donor in good health.

CDR3: CASSQSREVESYTF. The CDR3 DNA reads TGCGCCAGCAGTCAATCCCGGGAGGTAGAGAGCTACACCTTC. V is TRBV23-1 and J is TRBJ1-2; D is uncertain. TRBV23-1 is recorded as an ORF, its role being uncertain. V lost 0 bases to trimming and J lost 9 bases, with 14 bases between them. There are 14 residues in the CDR3.

The CDR3 here is CATSRSGGLRNTGELFF. The DNA of the CDR3 is TGTGCCACCAGCAGGTCAGGGGGCTTAAGGAACACCGGGGAGCTGTTTTTT. The J gene is TRBJ2-2, the V gene TRBV15, with TRBD1 matching 8 bases. The CDR3 totals 17 residues. The V gene end was trimmed by 3 bases and the J gene end by 1 base; junction bases not matched to a gene: 7. The germline V gene encodes CDR1 LNHNV and CDR2 YYDKDF (reference sequence). Together with reference TRBV15 and TRBJ2-2, the CDR3 gives the full variable domain: DAMVIQNPRYQVTQFGKPVTLSCSQTLNHNVMYWYQQKSSQAPKLLFHYYDKDFNNEADTPDNFQSRRPNTSFCFLDIRSPGLGDTAMYLCATSRSGGLRNTGELFFGEGSRLTVL.

V usage is TRBV11-3 and J usage is TRBJ2-3, with TRBD2 identical over 9 bases. The CDR3 has 15 residues. The ends lost 2 bases at V and 3 bases at J; junction bases unmatched: 3. Germline-derived CDR1 and CDR2 are SGHNT and YENEEA. CDR3 loop: CASSLPAGGTDTQYF. For the CDR3, the DNA is TGTGCCAGCAGCTTACCAGCGGGGGGTACAGATACGCAGTATTTT. Based on the CDR3 plus reference TRBV11-3 and TRBJ2-3, the full variable domain is EAGVVQSPRYKIIEKKQPVAFWCNPISGHNTLYWYLQNLGQGPELLIRYENEEAVDDSQLPKDRFSAERLKGVDSTLKIQPAELGDSAVYLCASSLPAGGTDTQYFGPGTRLTVL.

This sequence joins TRBV30 and TRBJ1-2; TRBD1 is a possible D gene (5 bases). The CDR3 extends over 13 amino acids. V gave up 4 bases and J gave up 8 bases, with 17 bases separating them. Germline CDR1 reads GTSNPN; CDR2 reads SVGIG (reference sequence). CDR3 in amino acids: CAWNDQGWGGYTF. The CDR3 region has the DNA TGTGCCTGGAATGACCAGGGCTGGGGAGGCTACACCTTC.

This clone appeared a few times. The chain employs TRBV5-6 and TRBJ2-6; D remains ambiguous. This CDR3 is built from 16 residues. The ends were cut back, 2 bases at V and 0 bases at J, with 9 bases in the middle. Germline V gene lookup returns CDR1 SGHDT and CDR2 YYEEEE. This CDR3 is CASSFNSLSGANVLTF. As DNA, the CDR3 is TGTGCCAGCAGCTTTAACAGCCTCTCTGGGGCCAACGTCCTGACTTTC.

This chain uses TRBV5-4 with TRBJ2-2, with 7 bases aligning to TRBD1. This CDR3 has 14 amino acids. The ends lost 4 bases at V and 6 bases at J; junction bases unmatched: 6. Germline CDR1 SGHNT, CDR2 YYREEE (reference sequence). This chain's CDR3 is CASSARRGPGELFF. CDR3 in DNA: TGTGCCAGCAGCGCGAGAAGGGGGCCCGGGGAGCTGTTTTTT.

This rearrangement joins TRBV29-1 to TRBJ2-5; 8 positions agree with TRBD1. The CDR3 extends over 16 amino acids. V trimming: 0 bases; J trimming: 5 bases; junction bases outside the gene matches: 11. Germline CDR1 is SQVTM and CDR2 is ANQGSEA. The DNA of the CDR3 is TGCAGCGTTGAAGATTTGAGGACAGGGATGTCGGAGACCCAGTACTTC. Amino acids: CSVEDLRTGMSETQYF.

This clone turned up a few times. This chain joins TRBV7-6 and TRBJ1-4, with 8 nucleotides matching TRBD1. J lost 8 bases, V lost 5 bases, and 10 bases had no gene match. Germline V gene data show CDR1 as SGHVS and CDR2 as FNYEAQ. The CDR3 extends over 15 amino acids. The CDR3 sequence is CASSTPQGAGEKLFF. The CDR3 region has the DNA TGTGCCAGCAGCACACCCCAGGGGGCGGGGGAAAAACTGTTTTTT. Looking up the rest from reference TRBV7-6 and TRBJ1-4 gives the full variable domain: GAGVSQSPRYKVTKRGQDVALRCDPISGHVSLYWYRQALGQGPEFLTYFNYEAQQDKSGLPNDRFSAERPEGSISTLTIQRTEQRDSAMYRCASSTPQGAGEKLFFGSGTQLSVL.

In DNA form, the CDR3 reads TGTGCCAGTTCCGGGACAGGGAGCTTACCCCTCCACTTT. It codes for CASSGTGSLPLHF. The J gene is TRBJ1-6, the V gene TRBV19, with TRBD1 matching 9 bases. CDR1 is LNHDA and CDR2 is SQIVND in the germline V gene (reference sequence). After removal of 8 bases from V and 12 bases from J, the junction contained 8 bases not matched to a gene. This CDR3 is built from 13 residues.

The table lists this clone with a count of one. The chain has TRBV19 and TRBJ2-5; the D gene is possibly TRBD2 (5 bases). The V end lost 3 bases, the J end lost 3 bases, and 5 bases lay between the germline ends. Germline CDR1 and CDR2: LNHDA and SQIVND (reference sequence). The CDR3 length is 12 residues. The CDR3 is CASSIGEETQYF. CDR3 in DNA: TGTGCCAGTAGTATCGGGGAAGAGACCCAGTACTTC.

The V call is TRBV5-1, the J call TRBJ1-3, with D tentatively TRBD1 (5 bases). V shed 4 bases and J shed 0 bases, with 14 bases lying between them. CDR3 length: 16 amino acids. The germline gives CDR1 SGHRS, CDR2 YFSETQ. CDR3 bases: TGCGCCAGCAGCGAAGGGGTGGCAGTCTCTGGAAACACCATATATTTT. Encoded protein: CASSEGVAVSGNTIYF.

The chain couples TRBV2 to TRBJ1-5, with D hard to call. V dropped 0 bases and J dropped 4 bases, with 10 bases sitting between them. This CDR3 comprises 15 residues. The germline V gene has CDR1 SNHLY and CDR2 FYNNEI. The CDR3 DNA follows: TGTGCCAGCAGTGAAGCGCTAGGGAGTAATCAGCCCCAGCATTTT. Protein product: CASSEALGSNQPQHF.

This clone has only a few counts. The chain links TRBV7-6 to TRBJ2-1; 11 bases line up with TRBD2. J gave up 10 bases and V 7 bases, and 9 bases lay outside the gene matches. CDR3 length: 14 residues. The germline V gene has CDR1 SGHVS and CDR2 FNYEAQ. The CDR3 nucleotides read TGTGCCAGCATGACTAGCGGGGAAGTTGTGGAGCAGTTCTTC. Translation gives CASMTSGEVVEQFF.

The chain joins TRBV7-8 to TRBJ1-1; D gene uncertain. The germline V gene encodes CDR1 SGHVS and CDR2 FQNEAQ. V was clipped by 5 bases and J by 4 bases, with 17 bases between them. This CDR3 has 15 residues. The CDR3 bases are TGTGCCAGCAGCCCAGACGTGCCTCCGGGCACTGAAGCTTTCTTT. Translating gives CASSPDVPPGTEAFF. The whole variable domain, filled in from reference TRBV7-8 and TRBJ1-1, reads GAGVSQSPRYKVAKRGQDVALRCDPISGHVSLFWYQQALGQGPEFLTYFQNEAQLDKSGLPSDRFFAERPEGSVSTLKIQRTQQEDSAVYLCASSPDVPPGTEAFFGQGTRLTVV.

The chain carries TRBV27 and TRBJ2-7; D is uncertain. CDR3 length equals 15 residues. CDR1 is MNHEY and CDR2 is SMNVEV in the germline V gene (reference sequence). Trimming left V 11 bases short and J 2 bases short, with 22 bases between. The CDR3: CASKPIPTDPYEQYF. As DNA, the CDR3 is TGTGCCTCAAAACCGATCCCGACTGACCCCTACGAGCAGTACTTC.

The V call is TRBV18, the J call TRBJ2-3; TRBD2 matches 9 bases. CDR3 length equals 15 residues. V dropped 3 bases and J dropped 3; count of bases not matched to a gene: 4. Germline V gene data show CDR1 as KGHSH and CDR2 as LQKENI. Here the CDR3 DNA reads TGTGCCAGCTCACCGGCGGGGGGGTGGACAGATACGCAGTATTTT. It yields the protein CASSPAGGWTDTQYF.

The genes are TRBV28 and TRBJ1-5; 9 positions match TRBD1. CDR1 is MDHEN, CDR2 SYDVKM, per germline. V lost 3 bases to trimming and J lost 5 bases; unmatched junction nucleotides: 5. The CDR3 length is 15 residues. The CDR3 nucleotides read TGTGCCAGCAGTTTCGAGGGACAGGGTCATCAGCCCCAGCATTTT. It yields the protein CASSFEGQGHQPQHF.

This clone came up a few times. This chain uses TRBV28 with TRBJ2-7; 9 bases match TRBD1. The CDR3 has 15 amino acids. V trimming: 8 bases; J trimming: 6 bases; junction bases outside the gene matches: 14. Germline CDR1 MDHEN, CDR2 SYDVKM. In DNA, the CDR3 is TGTGCCAGCCAAGGACCGGGACAGGGCGGTGGCGAGCAGTACTTC. Translating it yields CASQGPGQGGGEQYF.

The V and J genes are TRBV7-2 and TRBJ2-1, with 8 bases aligning to TRBD2. This CDR3 is built from 17 residues. Per the germline V gene, CDR1 is SGHTA and CDR2 is FQGNSA. The J segment lost 4 bases and the V segment lost 6 bases, leaving 14 bases of the junction unmatched. This CDR3 reads CASRSSTPAGAYNEQFF. The CDR3 nucleotides are TGTGCCAGCAGGTCCTCCACCCCAGCGGGGGCTTACAATGAGCAGTTCTTC. Supplemented by reference TRBV7-2 and TRBJ2-1, the full variable domain reads GAGVSQSPSNKVTEKGKDVELRCDPISGHTALYWYRQSLGQGLEFLIYFQGNSAPDKSGLPSDRFSAERTGGSVSTLTIQRTQQEDSAVYLCASRSSTPAGAYNEQFFGPGTRLTVL.

J is TRBJ2-1 and V is TRBV7-8; 9 bases map to TRBD2. V dropped 1 base and J dropped 13; count of bases not matched to a gene: 14. This CDR3 comprises 16 residues. Germline V gives CDR1 SGHVS, CDR2 FQNEAQ. The CDR3 is CASSLVVSGGPAEQFF. CDR3 nucleotide sequence: TGTGCCAGCAGCTTAGTTGTTAGCGGGGGACCCGCCGAACAGTTCTTC.

This clone showed up just once. The CDR3 loop is CASSMLAGGLYNEQFF. DNA for the CDR3: TGTGCCAGTAGTATGTTAGCGGGGGGGCTCTACAATGAGCAGTTCTTC. The rearrangement joins TRBV19 to TRBJ2-1, with 11 bases that match TRBD2. Germline CDR1 and CDR2: LNHDA and SQIVND (reference sequence). J gave up 3 bases and V 3 bases, and 4 bases lay outside the gene matches. The CDR3 is made up of 16 amino acids. The entire variable domain, with the rest obtained from reference TRBV19 and TRBJ2-1, is as follows: DGGITQSPKYLFRKEGQNVTLSCEQNLNHDAMYWYRQDPGQGLRLIYYSQIVNDFQKGDIAEGYSVSREKKESFPLTVTSAQKNPTAFYLCASSMLAGGLYNEQFFGPGTRLTVL.

This clone was counted between two and nine times. CDR3 DNA: TGTGCCAGCAGCCCGTCTTTTGCGGGGGGAGACCTAACGGCAGATACGCAGTATTTT. It translates to CASSPSFAGGDLTADTQYF. V and J are TRBV13 and TRBJ2-3; 8 bases map to TRBD2. CDR3 length: 19 residues. Germline V gives CDR1 PRHDT, CDR2 FYEKMQ (reference sequence). J gave up 4 bases and V 5 bases, and 20 bases lay outside the gene matches. Complete variable domain (other parts from reference TRBV13 and TRBJ2-3): AAGVIQSPRHLIKEKRETATLKCYPIPRHDTVYWYQQGPGQDPQFLISFYEKMQSDKGSIPDRFSAQQFSDYHSELNMSSLELGDSALYFCASSPSFAGGDLTADTQYFGPGTRLTVL.

CDR3 sequence (DNA): TGTGCCAGCAGCAGATTTACGGTGGCTAGCGGGGCCATCAAAACTATGTCGGATACGCAGTATTTT. Protein: CASSRFTVASGAIKTMSDTQYF. This chain connects TRBV7-6 to TRBJ2-3; 9 bases are shared with TRBD2. The V gene end was trimmed by 5 bases and the J gene end by 6 bases; junction bases not matched to a gene: 30. The CDR3 loop spans 22 amino acids. In germline, CDR1 is SGHVS, CDR2 FNYEAQ.